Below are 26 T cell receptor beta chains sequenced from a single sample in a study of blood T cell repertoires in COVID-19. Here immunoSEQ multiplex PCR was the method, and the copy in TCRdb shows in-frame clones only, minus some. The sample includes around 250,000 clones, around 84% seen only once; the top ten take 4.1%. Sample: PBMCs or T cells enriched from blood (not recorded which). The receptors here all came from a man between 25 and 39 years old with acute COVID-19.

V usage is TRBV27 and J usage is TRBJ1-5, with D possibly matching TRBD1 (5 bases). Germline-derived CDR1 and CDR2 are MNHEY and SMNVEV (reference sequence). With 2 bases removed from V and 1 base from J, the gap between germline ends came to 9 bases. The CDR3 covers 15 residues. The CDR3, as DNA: TGTGCCAGCAGTTTACAAGGGGCAAGCAATCAGCCCCAGCATTTT. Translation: CASSLQGASNQPQHF.

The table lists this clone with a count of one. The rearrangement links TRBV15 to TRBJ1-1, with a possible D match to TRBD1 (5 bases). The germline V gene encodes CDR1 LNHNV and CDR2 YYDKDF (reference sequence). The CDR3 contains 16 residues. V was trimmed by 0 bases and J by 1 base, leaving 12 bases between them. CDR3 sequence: CATSREAGVGNTEAFF. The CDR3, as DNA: TGTGCCACCAGCAGAGAGGCGGGGGTCGGGAACACTGAAGCTTTCTTT.

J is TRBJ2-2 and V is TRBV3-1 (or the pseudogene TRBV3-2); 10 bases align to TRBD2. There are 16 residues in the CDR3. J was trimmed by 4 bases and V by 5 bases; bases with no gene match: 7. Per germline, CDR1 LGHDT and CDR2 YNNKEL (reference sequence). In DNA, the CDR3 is TGTGCCAGCAGCAAGACTACTAGCGGGGCCACCGGGGAGCTGTTTTTT. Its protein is CASSKTTSGATGELFF.

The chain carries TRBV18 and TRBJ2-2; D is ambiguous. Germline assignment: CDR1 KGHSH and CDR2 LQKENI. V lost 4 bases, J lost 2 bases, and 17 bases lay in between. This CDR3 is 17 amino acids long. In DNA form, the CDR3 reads TGTGCCAGCTCACTGAAGTGGGCAGGCGTCAACACCGGGGAGCTGTTTTTT. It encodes CASSLKWAGVNTGELFF.

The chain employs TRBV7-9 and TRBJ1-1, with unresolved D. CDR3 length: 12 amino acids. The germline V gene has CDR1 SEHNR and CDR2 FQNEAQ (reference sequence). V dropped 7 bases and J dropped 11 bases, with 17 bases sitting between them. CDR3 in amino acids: CASIAEAGGAFF. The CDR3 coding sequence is TGTGCCAGCATAGCGGAGGCCGGCGGGGCTTTCTTT.

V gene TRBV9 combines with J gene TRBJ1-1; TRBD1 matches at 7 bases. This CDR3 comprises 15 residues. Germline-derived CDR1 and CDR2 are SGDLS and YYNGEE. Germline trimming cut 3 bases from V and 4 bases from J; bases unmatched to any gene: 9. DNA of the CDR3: TGTGCCAGCAGCGATACAGGGGTCCTCCCCACTGAAGCTTTCTTT. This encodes CASSDTGVLPTEAFF.

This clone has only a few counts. The CDR3 nucleotides read TGTGCCAGCAGTGATTGGGGGGACGGTCAGCCCCAGCATTTT. Amino acids: CASSDWGDGQPQHF. The rearrangement uses TRBV25-1 and TRBJ1-5; D might be TRBD1 (5 bases). V gave up 3 bases and J gave up 6 bases, with 12 bases separating them. Germline CDR1 and CDR2: MGHDK and SYGVNS. The CDR3 is 14 residues long.

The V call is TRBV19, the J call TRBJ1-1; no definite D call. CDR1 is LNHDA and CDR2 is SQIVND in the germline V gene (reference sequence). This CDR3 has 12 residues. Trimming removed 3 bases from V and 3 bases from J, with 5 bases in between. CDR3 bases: TGTGCCAGTAGTATGGGCTACACTGAAGCTTTCTTT. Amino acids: CASSMGYTEAFF.

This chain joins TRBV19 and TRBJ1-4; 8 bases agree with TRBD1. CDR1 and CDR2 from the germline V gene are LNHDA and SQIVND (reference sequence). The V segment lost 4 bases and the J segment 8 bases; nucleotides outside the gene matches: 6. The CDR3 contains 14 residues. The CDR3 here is CASSTTTGVEKLFF. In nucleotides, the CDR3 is TGTGCCAGTAGTACTACGACAGGGGTGGAAAAACTGTTTTTT.

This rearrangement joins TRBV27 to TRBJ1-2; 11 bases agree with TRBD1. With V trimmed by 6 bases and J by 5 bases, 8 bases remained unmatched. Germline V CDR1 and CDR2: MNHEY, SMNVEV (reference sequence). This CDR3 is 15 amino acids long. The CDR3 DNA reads TGTGCCAGCAGCGGACAGGGGGCGAATGGGTATGGCTACACCTTC. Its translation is CASSGQGANGYGYTF.

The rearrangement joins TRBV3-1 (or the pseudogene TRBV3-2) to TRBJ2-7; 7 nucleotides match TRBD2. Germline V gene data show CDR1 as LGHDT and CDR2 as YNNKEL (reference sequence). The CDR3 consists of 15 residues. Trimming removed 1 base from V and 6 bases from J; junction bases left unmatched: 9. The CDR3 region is CASSQGGGRATEQYV. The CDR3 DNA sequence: TGTGCCAGCAGCCAAGGAGGAGGGAGGGCCACCGAGCAGTACGTC.

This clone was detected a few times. As DNA, the CDR3 is TGTGCCAGCAGTGACGGGACAGGGGCAGATACGCAGTATTTT. It yields the protein CASSDGTGADTQYF. V is TRBV6-4 and J is TRBJ2-3, with 10 nucleotides matching TRBD1. V shed 2 bases and J 4 bases; nucleotides not matched to a gene: 0. Germline V gene data show CDR1 as MRHNA and CDR2 as SNTAGT. This CDR3 is built from 14 residues.

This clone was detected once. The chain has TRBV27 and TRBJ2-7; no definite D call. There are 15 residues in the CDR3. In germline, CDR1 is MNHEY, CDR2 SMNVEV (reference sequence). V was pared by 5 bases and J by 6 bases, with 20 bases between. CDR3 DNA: TGTGCCAGCAGTCCACACCAGTTAAATCCGGGCGAGCAGTACGTC. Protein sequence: CASSPHQLNPGEQYV.

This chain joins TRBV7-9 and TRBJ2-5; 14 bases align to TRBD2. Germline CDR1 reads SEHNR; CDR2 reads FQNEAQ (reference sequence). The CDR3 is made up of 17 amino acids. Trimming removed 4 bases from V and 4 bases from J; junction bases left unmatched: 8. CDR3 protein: CASSWTSGGRRVETQYF. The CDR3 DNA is TGTGCCAGCAGCTGGACTAGCGGGGGGCGACGGGTAGAGACCCAGTACTTC.

In DNA form, the CDR3 reads TGTGCCAGCAGGATCAGGGGACAGGTCACGAACACTGAAGCTTTCTTT. It encodes CASRIRGQVTNTEAFF. The V call is TRBV28, the J call TRBJ1-1; TRBD1 aligns across 8 bases. CDR1 is MDHEN, CDR2 SYDVKM, per germline. With 6 bases clipped from V and 1 base from J, the junction kept 10 bases outside the gene matches. This CDR3 comprises 16 residues.

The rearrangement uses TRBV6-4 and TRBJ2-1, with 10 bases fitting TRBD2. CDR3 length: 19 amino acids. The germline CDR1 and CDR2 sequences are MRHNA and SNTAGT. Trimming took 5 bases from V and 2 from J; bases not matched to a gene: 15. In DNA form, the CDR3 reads TGTGCCAGCAGTCCTAGGGCCGGGACTAGCGTTAGTCCCTACAATGAGCAGTTCTTC. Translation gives CASSPRAGTSVSPYNEQFF.

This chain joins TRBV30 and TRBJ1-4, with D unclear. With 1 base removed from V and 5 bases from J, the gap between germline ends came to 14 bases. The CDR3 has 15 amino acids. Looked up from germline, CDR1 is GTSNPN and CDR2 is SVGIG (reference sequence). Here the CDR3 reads CAWSGVGVENEKLFF. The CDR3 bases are TGTGCCTGGAGTGGGGTGGGAGTAGAAAATGAAAAACTGTTTTTT.

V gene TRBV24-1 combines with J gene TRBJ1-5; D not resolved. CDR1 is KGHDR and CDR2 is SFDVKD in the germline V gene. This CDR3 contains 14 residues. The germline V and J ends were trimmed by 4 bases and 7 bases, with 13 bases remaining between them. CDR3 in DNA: TGTGCCACCAGTGAGCCGACACACGGACAGCCCCAGCATTTT. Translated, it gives CATSEPTHGQPQHF.

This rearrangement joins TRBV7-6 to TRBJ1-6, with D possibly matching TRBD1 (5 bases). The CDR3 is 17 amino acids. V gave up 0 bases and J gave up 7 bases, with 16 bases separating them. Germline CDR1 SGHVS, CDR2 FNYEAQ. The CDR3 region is CASSLAGAPGENSPLHF. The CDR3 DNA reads TGTGCCAGCAGCTTAGCCGGGGCCCCGGGGGAAAATTCACCCCTCCACTTT.

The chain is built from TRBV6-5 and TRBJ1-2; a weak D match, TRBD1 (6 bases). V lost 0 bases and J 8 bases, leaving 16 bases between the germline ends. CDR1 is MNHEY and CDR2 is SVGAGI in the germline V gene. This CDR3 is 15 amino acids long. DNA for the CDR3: TGTGCCAGCAGTTACTCGATTTTGTCAGGGGAAGGCTACACCTTC. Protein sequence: CASSYSILSGEGYTF.

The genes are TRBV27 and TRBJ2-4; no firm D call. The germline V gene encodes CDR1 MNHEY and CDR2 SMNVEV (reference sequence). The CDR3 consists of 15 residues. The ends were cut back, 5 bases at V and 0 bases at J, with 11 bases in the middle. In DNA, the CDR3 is TGTGCCAGCAGTCCCTCCCGCGTAGCCAAAAACATTCAGTACTTC. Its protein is CASSPSRVAKNIQYF.

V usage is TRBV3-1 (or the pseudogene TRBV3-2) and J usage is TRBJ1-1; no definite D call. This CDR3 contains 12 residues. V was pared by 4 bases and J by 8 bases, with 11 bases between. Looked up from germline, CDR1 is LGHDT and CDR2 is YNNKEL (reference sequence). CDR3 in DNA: TGTGCCAGCAGCCCTGTGAACAGAGAAGCTTTCTTT. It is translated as CASSPVNREAFF.

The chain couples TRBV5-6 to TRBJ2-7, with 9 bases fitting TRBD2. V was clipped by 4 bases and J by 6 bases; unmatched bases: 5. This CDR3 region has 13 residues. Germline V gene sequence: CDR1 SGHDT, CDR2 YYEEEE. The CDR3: CASSTAGGFEQYV. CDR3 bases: TGTGCCAGCAGCACGGCGGGGGGGTTCGAGCAGTACGTC.

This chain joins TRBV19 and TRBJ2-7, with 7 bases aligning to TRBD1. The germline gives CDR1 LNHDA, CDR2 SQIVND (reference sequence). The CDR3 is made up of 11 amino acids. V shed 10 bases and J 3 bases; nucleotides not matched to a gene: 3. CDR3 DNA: TGTGCCACCCGACAGGGCTACGAGCAGTACGTC. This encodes CATRQGYEQYV.

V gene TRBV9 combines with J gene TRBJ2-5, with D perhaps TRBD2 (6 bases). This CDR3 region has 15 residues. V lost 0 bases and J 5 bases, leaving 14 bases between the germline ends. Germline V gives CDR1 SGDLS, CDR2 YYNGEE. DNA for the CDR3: TGTGCCAGCAGCGTAGCTGGAGGGCAAGGGGAGACCCAGTACTTC. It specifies CASSVAGGQGETQYF.

CDR3 DNA sequence: TGTGCCAGCAGCTTGGCAGGGGCCGGAAACACCATATATTTT. Translating it yields CASSLAGAGNTIYF. This chain joins TRBV5-4 and TRBJ1-3; perhaps TRBD1 as D (6 bases). Germline assignment: CDR1 SGHNT and CDR2 YYREEE (reference sequence). Trimming removed 0 bases from V and 4 bases from J, with 8 bases in between. This CDR3 comprises 14 residues.